The next 30 T cell receptor beta chains were all read from a single sample in a study of T cell clusters in autoimmune cytopenias. TRB was amplified by touch-down multiplex PCR, primer pools A and B combined. After re-calling the multiplex PCR reads, TCRdb lists one entry per CDR3 protein, DNA absent. The repertoire table contains 8,000 to 8,500 distinct CDR3 sequences. Some 38,000 genome equivalents of blood DNA were amplified for TRB. The sequenced material came from peripheral blood. Every receptor here comes from a human donor with an autoimmune cytopenia or autoimmune hepatitis (not recorded which).

CDR3 protein: CASSLSVGADTQYF. The chain recombines TRBV12-3 or TRBV12-4 with TRBJ2-3; TCRdb gives TRBD1 as the D gene, but with no DNA this cannot be confirmed. The CDR3 loop spans 14 amino acids.

The chain links TRBV27 to TRBJ2-3; TCRdb picks TRBD2, but there is no DNA to check that call. There are 15 residues in the CDR3. CDR1 and CDR2 from the germline V gene are MNHEY and SMNVEV (reference sequence). The CDR3 spells CASSFGGLASDTQYF.

This sequence joins TRBV19 and TRBJ2-2; TCRdb designates TRBD2, a call that cannot be tested without DNA. Germline V gene sequence: CDR1 LNHDA, CDR2 SQIVND (reference sequence). This CDR3 is built from 18 residues. The CDR3 reads CASSSGGVAGGGTGELFF.

The chain has TRBV27 and TRBJ2-5; TCRdb reports TRBD1, a call that lacks DNA to check it against. This CDR3 contains 14 residues. Per germline, CDR1 MNHEY and CDR2 SMNVEV (reference sequence). The chain's CDR3 is CASSLLGGLETQYF.

This clonotype shows up as medium-sized (0.01 to 0.1%) by frequency. The chain couples TRBV6-5 to TRBJ2-3. The CDR3 totals 11 residues. The germline CDR1 and CDR2 sequences are MNHEY and SVGAGI. The CDR3 sequence: CASSPGDTQYF.

In terms of frequency, this clonotype is medium-sized. The rearrangement uses TRBV19 and TRBJ1-1; TCRdb designates TRBD1, a call that cannot be tested without DNA. Germline V gives CDR1 LNHDA, CDR2 SQIVND (reference sequence). The CDR3 sequence is 13 residues long. CDR3 residues: CASSIDRGEEAFF.

The chain recombines TRBV30 with TRBJ2-5; the TRBD2 assignment by TCRdb is unverifiable without DNA. The CDR3 is made up of 17 amino acids. Germline V gene lookup returns CDR1 GTSNPN and CDR2 SVGIG (reference sequence). The CDR3 sequence is CAWRFHSGGAGLETQYF.

This CDR3 reads CASSVMTGSQSPYTF. The chain combines TRBV19 with TRBJ1-2; TCRdb's D gene call, TRBD1, goes unchecked for lack of DNA. The CDR3 extends over 15 amino acids. Germline values: CDR1 LNHDA, CDR2 SQIVND (reference sequence).

The chain has TRBV20-1 and TRBJ2-1; TCRdb names TRBD1, which stays unverified in the absence of DNA. Germline CDR1 reads DFQATT; CDR2 reads SNEGSKA (reference sequence). The CDR3 has 13 residues. This CDR3 reads CSALRTGFSEQFF.

The chain links TRBV19 to TRBJ1-1. The CDR3 length is 15 residues. Germline lookup yields CDR1 LNHDA and CDR2 SQIVND (reference sequence). The CDR3: CASSMRKDVNTEAFF.

This clonotype ranks as medium-sized in terms of frequency. CDR3 protein: CASSLFGTAIQETQYF. The J gene is TRBJ2-5, the V gene TRBV5-5; TCRdb designates TRBD1, a call that cannot be tested without DNA. This CDR3 spans 16 amino acids. Germline CDR1 reads SGHKS; CDR2 reads YYEKEE (reference sequence).

This clonotype ranks as medium-sized in terms of frequency. The J gene is TRBJ2-5, the V gene TRBV27; TCRdb returns TRBD2, unconfirmable since there is no DNA. There are 15 residues in the CDR3. Germline CDR1 and CDR2: MNHEY and SMNVEV (reference sequence). The CDR3 is CASRRLAGDQETQYF.

This chain links TRBV12-3 or TRBV12-4 with TRBJ1-2; TCRdb lists TRBD1, though no DNA is available to test this call. This CDR3 has 16 amino acids. CDR3 region: CASSPLMGQGQNGYTF.

By frequency, this clonotype registers medium-sized. This chain uses TRBV6-1 with TRBJ2-1. From germline, CDR1 is MNHNS and CDR2 SASEGT. This CDR3 comprises 15 residues. The chain's CDR3 is CASSNKRELHNEQFF.

The chain is built from TRBV20-1 and TRBJ2-1; checking the TCRdb D call of TRBD1 is not possible without DNA. The germline V gene has CDR1 DFQATT and CDR2 SNEGSKA (reference sequence). This CDR3 has 13 amino acids. CDR3 sequence: CSARTGGGNEQFF.

This clonotype shows up as medium-sized by frequency. This chain links TRBV18 with TRBJ1-4; TCRdb names TRBD1, which stays unverified in the absence of DNA. CDR1 is KGHSH and CDR2 is LQKENI in the germline V gene. This CDR3 is 13 amino acids long. This chain's CDR3 is CASSRNRGEKLFF. The whole variable domain, remainder taken from reference TRBV18 and TRBJ1-4, is NAGVMQNPRHLVRRRGQEARLRCSPMKGHSHVYWYRQLPEEGLKFMVYLQKENIIDESGMPKERFSAEFPKEGPSILRIQQVVRGDSAAYFCASSRNRGEKLFFGSGTQLSVL.

The chain is built from TRBV20-1 and TRBJ1-2; the D gene TCRdb calls, TRBD1, cannot be checked with no DNA. Germline V gene lookup returns CDR1 DFQATT and CDR2 SNEGSKA (reference sequence). CDR3 length: 15 amino acids. The CDR3 here is CSASPQGRGPYGYTF.

The chain combines TRBV6-1 with TRBJ2-7; TCRdb proposes TRBD1, but this gene call is untestable without DNA. Germline V gene lookup returns CDR1 MNHNS and CDR2 SASEGT. This CDR3 spans 14 amino acids. The CDR3 spells CASRQGQGAHEQYF.

The V call is TRBV20-1, the J call TRBJ1-5. The CDR3 has 12 residues. Germline CDR1 reads DFQATT; CDR2 reads SNEGSKA (reference sequence). CDR3 protein: CSAIQGNQPQHF.

The chain uses TRBV7-3 and TRBJ2-2; without DNA, the TCRdb call of TRBD1 cannot be checked. CDR3 length: 17 amino acids. Germline V gives CDR1 SGHTA, CDR2 FQGTGA. The CDR3 sequence is CASSLIGLPGGTGELFF. The full variable domain, with the rest looked up from reference TRBV7-3 and TRBJ2-2, is GAGVSQTPSNKVTEKGKYVELRCDPISGHTALYWYRQSLGQGPEFLIYFQGTGAADDSGLPNDRFFAVRPEGSVSTLKIQRTERGDSAVYLCASSLIGLPGGTGELFFGEGSRLTVL.

The J gene is TRBJ1-5, the V gene TRBV6-4; TCRdb calls TRBD1, which cannot be checked without DNA. Germline CDR1 MRHNA, CDR2 SNTAGT. This CDR3 has 15 residues. CDR3 amino acids: CASSQGALSNQPQHF.

This clonotype registers medium-sized by frequency. The V call is TRBV6-5, the J call TRBJ2-5; TCRdb reports TRBD1, a call that lacks DNA to check it against. Germline V gene lookup returns CDR1 MNHEY and CDR2 SVGAGI. The length of the CDR3 is 14 residues. The CDR3 loop reads CASSQQGAKETQYF.

V is TRBV21-1 and J is TRBJ1-4. TRBV21-1 is a documented pseudogene. CDR3 length: 11 residues. The CDR3 spells CASGLTGKLFF.

This clonotype is medium-sized (0.01 to 0.1%) by frequency. V and J are TRBV29-1 and TRBJ2-1; no DNA is available, so the TRBD1 call from TCRdb remains unchecked. This CDR3 has 15 residues. The germline gives CDR1 SQVTM, CDR2 ANQGSEA. The CDR3 sequence is CSVRDPGQGRGEQFF.

Judged by frequency, this clonotype is medium-sized (0.01 to 0.1%). The chain combines TRBV6-5 with TRBJ1-4; TCRdb proposes TRBD1, but this gene call is untestable without DNA. The V gene's germline CDR1 is MNHEY and CDR2 SVGAGI. There are 15 residues in the CDR3. The CDR3 region is CASSYLFDRTEKLFF.

The genes are TRBV7-3 and TRBJ2-2; the D call from TCRdb, TRBD2, cannot be confirmed without DNA. This CDR3 contains 16 residues. The germline CDR1 and CDR2 sequences are SGHTA and FQGTGA. The CDR3 sequence: CASSLEGLPNTGELFF.

This clonotype registers medium-sized by frequency. The V and J genes are TRBV27 and TRBJ2-7; without DNA, the TCRdb call of TRBD1 cannot be checked. The CDR3 is 12 amino acids. Germline CDR1 is MNHEY and CDR2 is SMNVEV (reference sequence). CDR3 amino acids: CASRLGPLLEYF.

The chain employs TRBV28 and TRBJ1-5. This CDR3 spans 13 amino acids. The germline CDR1 and CDR2 sequences are MDHEN and SYDVKM. The CDR3 protein is CATMVNSNQPQHF.

This rearrangement joins TRBV15 to TRBJ1-3. CDR3 length: 15 amino acids. In germline, CDR1 is LNHNV, CDR2 YYDKDF (reference sequence). CDR3 region: CATSKNRATGNTIYF. Full variable domain (rest looked up from reference TRBV15 and TRBJ1-3): DAMVIQNPRYQVTQFGKPVTLSCSQTLNHNVMYWYQQKSSQAPKLLFHYYDKDFNNEADTPDNFQSRRPNTSFCFLDIRSPGLGDTAMYLCATSKNRATGNTIYFGEGSWLTVV.

In terms of frequency, this clonotype is medium-sized. J is TRBJ1-5 and V is TRBV6-1. This CDR3 is built from 16 residues. CDR1 is MNHNS and CDR2 is SASEGT in the germline V gene. CDR3 sequence: CASRPQRAYSNQPQHF.